In its sample, the clone carrying this TCR beta chain was seen a few times. Its matching antigen is unknown. The sample is drawn from a study of T cell repertoires in cytomegalovirus infection. Study in general: Both a matching HLA type and CMV infection were indicated by public TCR beta signatures. Overall study findings and caveats: Carriers of CMV plus the relevant HLA were identified by cumulative public TCR beta family frequency. Dominating the ex vivo response were TCR beta clonotypes that were CMV-specific and HLA-C-restricted.

Via MiXCR, TCRdb re-called the reads, giving one row per CDR3 protein. The sample contains 600,000 to 800,000 distinct CDR3 sequences, 20% to 30% of which appear only once. The V gene's germline CDR1 is SEHNR and CDR2 FQNEAQ (reference sequence). Between the trimmed V and J ends, which lost 8 bases and 8 bases, there was a span of 10 bases. This CDR3 region has 11 residues. The TCR originated in a human donor in good health (CMV status not recorded). Some clones in this sample may be carry-over from other donors' samples. The sample consisted of CD8+ T cells from PBMCs. The rearrangement links TRBV7-9 to TRBJ2-1, with TRBD1 as a possible D gene (6 bases). This CDR3 reads CASQGWYEQFF. CDR3 coding DNA: TGTGCCAGCCAGGGGTGGTATGAGCAGTTCTTC.